The 8 T cell receptor beta chains below were found in one sample sequenced in a study of tumor-infiltrating lymphocytes in primary liver carcinoma. For blood RNA, unsorted whole blood served as the source, and germline DNA was extracted too. Starting from 400 to 500 ng of total RNA, TCR beta cDNA was produced with a primer in the constant region. The TCR beta library was amplified through three nested multiplex PCR rounds in a modified ARM-PCR procedure. TRBV1-TRBV30 forward primers paired with a C-beta reverse primer were used in the first two PCR rounds, which ran approximately 10 cycles each. TCRdb re-analysed the multiplex PCR reads in MiXCR, keeping a single row per CDR3 protein. The sample has 300,000 to 350,000 distinct CDR3 sequences, about 65% seen once. Sequenced material: peripheral blood. The source of these receptors is a man in his forties or fifties with primary liver carcinoma and hepatitis B virus infection.

This clonotype showed up just a few times. The V gene is TRBV5-4, the J gene TRBJ1-1; 8 bases align to TRBD1. V dropped 2 bases and J dropped 0; count of bases not matched to a gene: 3. In germline, CDR1 is SGHNT, CDR2 YYREEE (reference sequence). The CDR3 has 15 residues. Here the CDR3 reads CASSLMTGVNTEAFF. The DNA of the CDR3 is TGTGCCAGCAGCTTAATGACAGGGGTGAACACTGAAGCTTTCTTT.

The chain employs TRBV5-6 and TRBJ2-2; 7 positions match TRBD1. CDR3 length equals 17 residues. The junction had 11 bases not matched to a gene; V was cut back by 4 bases and J by 2 bases. Germline V gene sequence: CDR1 SGHDT, CDR2 YYEEEE. The CDR3 DNA sequence: TGTGCCAGCAGCCACCACAACGGACAGGTCAACACCGGGGAGCTGTTTTTT. This translates into CASSHHNGQVNTGELFF.

The gene calls are TRBV6-5 and TRBJ2-7, with TRBD1 identical over 8 bases. The ends lost 4 bases at V and 3 bases at J; junction bases unmatched: 8. Germline V lookup: CDR1 MNHEY, CDR2 SVGAGI. This CDR3 is built from 15 residues. The CDR3 is CASSSLGQAVYEQYF. The CDR3 bases are TGTGCCAGCAGTTCCTTGGGACAGGCAGTCTACGAGCAGTACTTC.

This clonotype appeared many times. The chain combines TRBV11-2 with TRBJ2-7; TRBD2 might be the D (5 bases). Germline-derived CDR1 and CDR2 are SGHAT and FQNNGV. V lost 4 bases, J lost 2 bases, and 9 bases lay in between. The CDR3 consists of 13 residues. CDR3 residues: CASSSGITYEQYF. In nucleotides, the CDR3 is TGTGCCAGCAGCTCCGGGATTACCTACGAGCAGTACTTC. Full variable domain (rest looked up from reference TRBV11-2 and TRBJ2-7): EAGVAQSPRYKIIEKRQSVAFWCNPISGHATLYWYQQILGQGPKLLIQFQNNGVVDDSQLPKDRFSAERLKGVDSTLKIQPAKLEDSAVYLCASSSGITYEQYFGPGTRLTVT.

In the case of this clonotype: One end of the junction fails to match germline, which may point to a read error. The chain recombines TRBV11-2 with TRBJ2-7; D not resolved. The CDR3 is 14 amino acids. Germline lookup yields CDR1 SGHAT and CDR2 FQNNGV. CDR3 in amino acids: CAGSLGGAKYEQYF. CDR3 in DNA: TGTGCCGGCAGCTTAGGCGGAGCAAAATACGAGCAGTACTTC. The variable domain in full, completed from reference TRBV11-2 and TRBJ2-7, reads EAGVAQSPRYKIIEKRQSVAFWCNPISGHATLYWYQQILGQGPKLLIQFQNNGVVDDSQLPKDRFSAERLKGVDSTLKIQPAKLEDSAVYLCAGSLGGAKYEQYFGPGTRLTVT.

Points on this clonotype: Compared with germline, one end of the junction differs, possibly owing to a read error. CDR3 protein: CTSSLVLTVSSYNEQFF. In DNA, the CDR3 is TGTACCAGCAGCTTAGTCCTGACAGTGAGCTCCTACAATGAGCAGTTCTTC. J is TRBJ2-1 and V is TRBV11-2, with D perhaps matching TRBD1 (5 bases). The germline gives CDR1 SGHAT, CDR2 FQNNGV. This CDR3 is 17 amino acids long.

V is TRBV10-1 and J is TRBJ2-1; D unclear. The CDR3 consists of 13 residues. Germline V CDR1 and CDR2: WNHNN, SYGVQD (reference sequence). Trimming took off 3 bases at V and 7 bases at J, with 10 bases between the two ends. The DNA for the CDR3 is TGCGCCAGCAGTGAAGTAGGAAAGAATGAGCAGTTCTTC. It yields the protein CASSEVGKNEQFF.

This chain joins TRBV5-6 and TRBJ1-5; D possibly corresponds to TRBD1 (5 bases). The CDR3 spans 14 residues. Trimming took off 6 bases at V and 2 bases at J, with 12 bases between the two ends. Germline CDR1 reads SGHDT; CDR2 reads YYEEEE. The DNA for the CDR3 is TGTGCCAGCAACTGGGGGGACGGCAATCAGCCCCAGCATTTT. It encodes CASNWGDGNQPQHF.